The clone carrying this TCR beta chain occurred once. As originally analysed: It was from reference gene primer amplification that nucleated cell counts were estimated. This table comes from immunoSEQ multiplex PCR, and its TCRdb copy is limited to in-frame clones, with some not included. V and J calls and clone size come straight from that table; D and trimming were deduced from the DNA. This table holds approximately 180,000 clones, 80% to 90% found once. The data were taken from a study of blood T cell repertoires in COVID-19. About the research overall: There were acute and convalescent COVID-19 samples, and they came from the United States, Italy and Spain. In each case, the material was cDNA or gDNA derived from T cells, B-cell-depleted T cells, or PBMCs.

The CDR3 length is 20 residues. The V gene's germline CDR1 is SGHRS and CDR2 YFSETQ. Trimming removed 2 bases from V and 7 bases from J; junction bases left unmatched: 21. Source material: peripheral blood. The chain combines TRBV5-1 with TRBJ2-3, with TRBD2 matching 11 bases. The TCR was taken from a human donor with active or convalescent COVID-19. The donor label of this sample is uncertain. The CDR3 here is CASSLSPTIAGGQGGHTQYF. The CDR3 region has the DNA TGCGCCAGCAGCTTATCCCCCACCATAGCGGGAGGGCAAGGGGGACATACGCAGTATTTT.